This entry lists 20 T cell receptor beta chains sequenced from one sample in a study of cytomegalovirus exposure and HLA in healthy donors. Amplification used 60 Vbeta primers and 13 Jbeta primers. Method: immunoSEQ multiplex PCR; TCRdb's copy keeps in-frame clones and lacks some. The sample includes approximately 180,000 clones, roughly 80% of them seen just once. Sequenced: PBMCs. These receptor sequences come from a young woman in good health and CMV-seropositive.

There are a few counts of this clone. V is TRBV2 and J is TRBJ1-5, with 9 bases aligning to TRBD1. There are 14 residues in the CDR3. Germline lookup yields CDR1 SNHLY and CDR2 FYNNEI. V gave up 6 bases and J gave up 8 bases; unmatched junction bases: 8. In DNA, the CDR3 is TGTGCCAGCAGGACAAACAGGGGGCCGGAGCCCCAGCATTTT. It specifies CASRTNRGPEPQHF.

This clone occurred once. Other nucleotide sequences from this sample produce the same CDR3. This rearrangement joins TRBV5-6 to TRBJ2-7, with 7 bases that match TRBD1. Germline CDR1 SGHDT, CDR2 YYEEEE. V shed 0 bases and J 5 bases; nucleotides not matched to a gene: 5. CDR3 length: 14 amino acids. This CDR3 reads CASSLEQGINEQYF. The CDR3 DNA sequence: TGTGCCAGCAGCTTGGAACAGGGGATTAACGAGCAGTACTTC.

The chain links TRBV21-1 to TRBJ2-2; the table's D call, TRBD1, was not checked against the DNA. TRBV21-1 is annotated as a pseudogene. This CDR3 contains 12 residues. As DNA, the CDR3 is TGTGCCAGCGCTACAGGGTTCGGGGAGCTGTTTTTT. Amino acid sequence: CASATGFGELFF.

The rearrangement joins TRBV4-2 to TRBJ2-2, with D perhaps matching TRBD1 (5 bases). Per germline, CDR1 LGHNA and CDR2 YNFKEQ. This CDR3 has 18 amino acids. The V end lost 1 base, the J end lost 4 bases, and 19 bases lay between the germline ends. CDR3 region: CASSQGQGTYGITGELFF. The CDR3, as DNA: TGTGCCAGCAGCCAAGGGCAGGGCACTTATGGGATCACCGGGGAGCTGTTTTTT.

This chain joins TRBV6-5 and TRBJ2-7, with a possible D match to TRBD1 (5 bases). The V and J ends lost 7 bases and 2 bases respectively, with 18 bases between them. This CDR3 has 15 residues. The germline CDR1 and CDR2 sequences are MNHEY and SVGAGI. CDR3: CASIAPGLAPYEQYF. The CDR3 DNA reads TGTGCCAGCATTGCCCCAGGGCTCGCCCCCTACGAGCAGTACTTC.

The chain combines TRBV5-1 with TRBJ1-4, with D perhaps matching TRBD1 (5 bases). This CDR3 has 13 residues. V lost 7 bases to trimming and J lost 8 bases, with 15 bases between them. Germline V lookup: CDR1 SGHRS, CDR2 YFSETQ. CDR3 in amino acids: CASGVTSGEKLFF. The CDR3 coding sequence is TGCGCCAGCGGTGTGACCTCAGGGGAAAAACTGTTTTTT. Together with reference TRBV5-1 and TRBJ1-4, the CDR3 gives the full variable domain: KAGVTQTPRYLIKTRGQQVTLSCSPISGHRSVSWYQQTPGQGLQFLFEYFSETQRNKGNFPGRFSGRQFSNSRSEMNVSTLELGDSALYLCASGVTSGEKLFFGSGTQLSVL.

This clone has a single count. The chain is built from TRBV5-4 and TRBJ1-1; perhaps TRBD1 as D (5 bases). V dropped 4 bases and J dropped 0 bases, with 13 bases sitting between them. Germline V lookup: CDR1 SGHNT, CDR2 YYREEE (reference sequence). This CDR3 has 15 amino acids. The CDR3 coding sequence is TGTGCCAGCAGCAGCCAGCTGACAGTGAACACTGAAGCTTTCTTT. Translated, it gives CASSSQLTVNTEAFF.

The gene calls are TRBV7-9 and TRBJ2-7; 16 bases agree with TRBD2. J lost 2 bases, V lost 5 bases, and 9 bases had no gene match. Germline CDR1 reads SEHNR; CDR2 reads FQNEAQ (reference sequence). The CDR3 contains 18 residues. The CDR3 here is CASSQGLAGGPIAYEQYF. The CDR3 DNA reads TGTGCCAGCAGCCAGGGACTAGCGGGGGGGCCGATTGCCTACGAGCAGTACTTC.

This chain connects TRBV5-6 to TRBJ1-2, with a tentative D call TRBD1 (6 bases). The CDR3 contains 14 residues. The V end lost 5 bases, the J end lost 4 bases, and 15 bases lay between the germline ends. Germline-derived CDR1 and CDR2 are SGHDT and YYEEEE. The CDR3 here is CASRSGHLSYGYTF. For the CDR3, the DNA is TGTGCCAGCAGATCGGGACACCTCTCCTATGGCTACACCTTC.

CDR3 bases: TGTGCCAGCAGCTTAGCGTTCCTGGATACGCAGTATTTT. This codes for CASSLAFLDTQYF. The chain is built from TRBV7-2 and TRBJ2-3, with D unclear. Germline-derived CDR1 and CDR2 are SGHTA and FQGNSA. Trimming removed 0 bases from V and 6 bases from J, with 7 bases in between. This CDR3 comprises 13 residues.

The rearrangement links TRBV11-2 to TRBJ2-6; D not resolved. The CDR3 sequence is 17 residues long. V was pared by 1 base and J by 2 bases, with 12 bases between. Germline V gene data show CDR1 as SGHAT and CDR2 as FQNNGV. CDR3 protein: CASSLVFLVTGANVLTF. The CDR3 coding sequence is TGTGCCAGCAGCTTAGTGTTCCTAGTAACTGGGGCCAACGTCCTGACTTTC.

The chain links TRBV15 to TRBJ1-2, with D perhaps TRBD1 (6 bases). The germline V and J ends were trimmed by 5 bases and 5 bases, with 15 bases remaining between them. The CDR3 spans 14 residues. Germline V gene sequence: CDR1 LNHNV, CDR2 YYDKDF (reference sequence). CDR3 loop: CATSGGGAWYGYTF. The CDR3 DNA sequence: TGTGCCACCAGCGGGGGGGGCGCTTGGTATGGCTACACCTTC.

The CDR3: CSVRRISGGGYEQFF. The CDR3 DNA reads TGCAGCGTTCGTAGGATAAGCGGGGGGGGTTATGAGCAGTTCTTC. The V and J genes are TRBV29-1 and TRBJ2-1, with TRBD2 matching over 10 bases. Germline values: CDR1 SQVTM, CDR2 ANQGSEA. The CDR3 runs to 15 residues. The V gene end was trimmed by 5 bases and the J gene end by 8 bases; junction bases not matched to a gene: 12.

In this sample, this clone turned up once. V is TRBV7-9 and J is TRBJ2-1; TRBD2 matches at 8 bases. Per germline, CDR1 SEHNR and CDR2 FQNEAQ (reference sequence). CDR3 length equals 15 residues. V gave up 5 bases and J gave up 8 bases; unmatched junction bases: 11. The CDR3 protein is CASSRSGAPLDEQFF. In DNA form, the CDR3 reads TGTGCCAGCAGCCGTAGCGGGGCCCCTCTAGATGAGCAGTTCTTC.

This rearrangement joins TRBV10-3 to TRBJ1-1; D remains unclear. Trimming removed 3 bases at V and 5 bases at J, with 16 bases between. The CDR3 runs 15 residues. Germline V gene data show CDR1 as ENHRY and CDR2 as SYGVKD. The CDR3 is CAISETFAGRTEAFF. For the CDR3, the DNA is TGTGCCATCAGTGAAACGTTCGCGGGGAGGACTGAAGCTTTCTTT.

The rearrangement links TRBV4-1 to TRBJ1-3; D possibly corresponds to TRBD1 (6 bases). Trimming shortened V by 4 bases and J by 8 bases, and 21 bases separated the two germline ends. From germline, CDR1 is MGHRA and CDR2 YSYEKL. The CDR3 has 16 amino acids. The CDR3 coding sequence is TGCGCCAGCAGCCGATCATTCTTCAGGGGTCCGGACACCATATATTTT. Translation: CASSRSFFRGPDTIYF.

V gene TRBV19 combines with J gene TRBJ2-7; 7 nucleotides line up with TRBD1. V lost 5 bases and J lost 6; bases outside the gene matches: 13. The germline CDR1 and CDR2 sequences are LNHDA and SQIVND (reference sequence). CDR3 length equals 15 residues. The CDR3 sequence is CASSARGDRRGEQYF. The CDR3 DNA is TGTGCCAGTAGTGCCCGAGGGGACAGAAGGGGCGAGCAGTACTTC.

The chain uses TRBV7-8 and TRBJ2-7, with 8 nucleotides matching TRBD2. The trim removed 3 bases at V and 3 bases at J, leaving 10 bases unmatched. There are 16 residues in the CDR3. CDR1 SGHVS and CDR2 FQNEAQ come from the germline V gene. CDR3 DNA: TGTGCCAGCAGCTTGTCCCTCGAAGCGGGGGTCTACGAGCAGTACTTC. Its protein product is CASSLSLEAGVYEQYF.

The CDR3 loop reads CASSPRQGAPGTEAFF. In DNA, the CDR3 is TGTGCCAGTAGTCCGCGACAGGGGGCGCCTGGCACTGAAGCTTTCTTT. The chain recombines TRBV19 with TRBJ1-1, with 10 bases fitting TRBD1. V was clipped by 5 bases and J by 4 bases; unmatched bases: 10. The germline gives CDR1 LNHDA, CDR2 SQIVND (reference sequence). This CDR3 comprises 16 residues. Combining the CDR3 with reference TRBV19 and TRBJ1-1 gives the whole variable domain DGGITQSPKYLFRKEGQNVTLSCEQNLNHDAMYWYRQDPGQGLRLIYYSQIVNDFQKGDIAEGYSVSREKKESFPLTVTSAQKNPTAFYLCASSPRQGAPGTEAFFGQGTRLTVV.

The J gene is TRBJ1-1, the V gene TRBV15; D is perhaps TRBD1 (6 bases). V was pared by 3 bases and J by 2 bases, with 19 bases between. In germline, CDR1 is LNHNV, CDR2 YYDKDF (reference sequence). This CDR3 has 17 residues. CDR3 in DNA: TGTGCCACCAGCAGGTCGGGACGGGGGGCCTCTAACACTGAAGCTTTCTTT. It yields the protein CATSRSGRGASNTEAFF.